The rows below give T cell receptor beta chains drawn from one sample of a study of T cell responses to AZD1222 COVID-19 vaccine. Sequencing used immunoSEQ multiplex PCR; TCRdb keeps in-frame clones, though not all of them. The data hold around 200,000 clones, with just over 85% observed a single time. The sample in question was peripheral blood, obtained on day 0 of AZD1222 vaccination. The receptors shown here come from an adult in good health. Both conserved end residues are part of each CDR3. Clone size is stated in some rows and not others, as once, few, many or a class when expanded.

>few|14|TRBV19
CASSTQGAISPLHF
>once|15|TRBV9
CASSSDRGSGNTIYF
>NA|15|TRBV5-3
CARRAPLWSAGELFF
>NA|15|TRBV30
CAWSVQGADGNTIYF
>NA|14|TRBV30
CAWSGGVSGNTIYF
>NA|18|TRBV18
CASSRRDSLSSYNSPLHF
>NA|15|TRBV28
CASNRPSGNNSPLHF
>NA|15|TRBV27
CASSLQAASGNTIYF
>NA|16|TRBV5-6
CASSTSGAPNTGELFF
>NA|16|TRBV6-2/TRBV6-3
CASSYSTRVEGREQYF
>NA|11|TRBV30
CAWSVRGEAFF
>NA|14|TRBV29-1
CSVGGRTGSYEQYF
>NA|13|TRBV7-9
CASSLPGPGELFF
>NA|12|TRBV11-2
CASSLLNTEAFF
>NA|12|TRBV21-1
CASSKAPYEQYF
>NA|17|TRBV7-8
CASSPARIFLPNYGYTF
>NA|16|TRBV9
CASNPSRDRGLGELFF
>once|16|TRBV27
CASSSPSGGASHEQYF
>NA|16|TRBV15
CATTVARGGGSYGYTF
>NA|13|TRBV6-6
CASIPGSGDGYTF
>NA|14|TRBV7-2
CASSTRQAGNTIYF
>few|15|TRBV7-3
CASSPSGGSSYEQYF
>NA|15|TRBV6-5
CASRASGGGYNEQFF
>once|13|TRBV9
CASSLPRTDTQYF
>NA|15|TRBV7-8
CASSSPQGIPYEQYF
>NA|14|TRBV9
CASSVEAGNQPQHF
>NA|16|TRBV7-3
CASSLIGTSAYNEQFF
>NA|15|TRBV30
CAWSRDRAGNSPLHF
>NA|17|TRBV27
CASSFARPSGSSDTQYF
>once|17|TRBV7-9
CASSRAVAGGLGDTQYF
>NA|16|TRBV27
CASSPLSGGPGEKLFF
>NA|15|TRBV19
CASSMLLTGRQPQHF
>NA|13|TRBV21-1
CASSKNRGTTAFF
>NA|14|TRBV5-6
CASSLSRVGTEAFF
>few|13|TRBV5-4
CAMDRGQTDTQYF
>NA|13|TRBV28
CASRTGGTNIQYF
>NA|16|TRBV4-2
CASSQEPAGGKNEQFF
>NA|15|TRBV19
CASSIPGTGTDTQYF
>NA|15|TRBV14
CASSQGGLAGAGQFF
>NA|16|TRBV27
CASSLTRGRTLNEQFF
>NA|12|TRBV7-2
CASSLDRGKLFF
>once|14|TRBV5-6
CASSLRQGRQPQHF
>NA|18|TRBV15
CATSRDRAGSVLGNGYTF
>NA|16|TRBV18
CASSPLGDRMSTEAFF
>NA|14|TRBV30
CAWTRGPQGNTIYF
>NA|14|TRBV7-3
CASSPGTGAREQYF
>NA|17|TRBV29-1
CSVFVRGGQGSYNEQFF
>NA|12|TRBV30
CAWNDLGTEAFF
>NA|13|TRBV6-5
CASSYGGNQPQHF
>NA|13|TRBV12-3/TRBV12-4
CASSLGQARGAFF
>NA|17|TRBV13
CASSQRAGGTSTDTQYF
>once|16|TRBV10-2
CASSGKGFIGGTEAFF
>NA|13|TRBV7-3
CASSLTPPGELFF